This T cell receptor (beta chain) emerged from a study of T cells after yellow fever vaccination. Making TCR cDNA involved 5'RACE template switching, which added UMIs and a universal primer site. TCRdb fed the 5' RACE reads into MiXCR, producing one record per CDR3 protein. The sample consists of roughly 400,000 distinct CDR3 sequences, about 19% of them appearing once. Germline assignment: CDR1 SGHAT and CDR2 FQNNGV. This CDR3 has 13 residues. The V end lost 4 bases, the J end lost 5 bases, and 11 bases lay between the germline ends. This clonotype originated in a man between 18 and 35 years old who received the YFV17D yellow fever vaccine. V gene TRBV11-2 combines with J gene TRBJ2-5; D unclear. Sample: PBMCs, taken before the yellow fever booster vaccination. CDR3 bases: TGTGCCAGCAGCTCCGGGCCCCGGGAGACCCAGTACTTC. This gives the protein CASSSGPRETQYF. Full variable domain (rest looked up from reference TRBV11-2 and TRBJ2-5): EAGVAQSPRYKIIEKRQSVAFWCNPISGHATLYWYQQILGQGPKLLIQFQNNGVVDDSQLPKDRFSAERLKGVDSTLKIQPAKLEDSAVYLCASSSGPRETQYFGPGTRLLVL.